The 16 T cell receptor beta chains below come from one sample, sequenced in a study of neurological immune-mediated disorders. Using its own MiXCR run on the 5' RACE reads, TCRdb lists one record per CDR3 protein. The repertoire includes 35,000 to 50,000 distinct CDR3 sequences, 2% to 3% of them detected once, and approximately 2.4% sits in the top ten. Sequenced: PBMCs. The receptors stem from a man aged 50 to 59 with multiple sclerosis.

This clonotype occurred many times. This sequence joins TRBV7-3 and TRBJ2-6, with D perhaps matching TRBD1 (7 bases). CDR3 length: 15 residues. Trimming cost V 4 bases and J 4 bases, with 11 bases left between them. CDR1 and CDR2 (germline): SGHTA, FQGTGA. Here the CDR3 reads CASSSGGGGANVLTF. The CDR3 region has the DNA TGTGCCAGCAGCTCAGGGGGAGGAGGGGCCAACGTCCTGACTTTC.

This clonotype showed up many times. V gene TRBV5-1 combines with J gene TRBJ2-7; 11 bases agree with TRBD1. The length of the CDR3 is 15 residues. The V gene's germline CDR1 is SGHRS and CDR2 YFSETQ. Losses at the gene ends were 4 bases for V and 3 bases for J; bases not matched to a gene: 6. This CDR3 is CASSPPGQGVYEQYF. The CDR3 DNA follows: TGCGCCAGCAGCCCGCCGGGACAGGGGGTCTACGAGCAGTACTTC.

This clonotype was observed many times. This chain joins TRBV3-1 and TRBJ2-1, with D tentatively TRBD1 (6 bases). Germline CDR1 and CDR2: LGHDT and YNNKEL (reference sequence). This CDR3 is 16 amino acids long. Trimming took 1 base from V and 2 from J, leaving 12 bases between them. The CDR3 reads CASSQGSGGTYNEQFF. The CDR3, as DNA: TGTGCCAGCAGCCAAGGCTCTGGGGGCACCTACAATGAGCAGTTCTTC.

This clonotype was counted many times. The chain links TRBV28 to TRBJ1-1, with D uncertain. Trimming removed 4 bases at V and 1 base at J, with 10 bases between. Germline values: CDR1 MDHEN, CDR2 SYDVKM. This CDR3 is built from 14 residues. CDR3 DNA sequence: TGTGCCAGCAGTTACCGGCAGGCGAACACTGAAGCTTTCTTT. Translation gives CASSYRQANTEAFF.

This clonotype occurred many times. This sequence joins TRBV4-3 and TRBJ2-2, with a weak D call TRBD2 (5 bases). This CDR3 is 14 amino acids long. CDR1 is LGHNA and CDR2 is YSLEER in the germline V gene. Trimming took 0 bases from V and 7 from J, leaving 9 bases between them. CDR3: CASSQDPGVGELFF. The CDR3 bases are TGCGCCAGCAGCCAAGACCCCGGGGTCGGGGAGCTGTTTTTT.

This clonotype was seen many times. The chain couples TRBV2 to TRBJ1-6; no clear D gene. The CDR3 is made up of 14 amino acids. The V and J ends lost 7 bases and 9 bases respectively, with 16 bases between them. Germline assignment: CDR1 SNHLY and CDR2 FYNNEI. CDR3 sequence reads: CASTRYSGTSPLHF. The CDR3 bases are TGTGCCAGCACTAGATACTCTGGAACTTCACCCCTCCACTTT.

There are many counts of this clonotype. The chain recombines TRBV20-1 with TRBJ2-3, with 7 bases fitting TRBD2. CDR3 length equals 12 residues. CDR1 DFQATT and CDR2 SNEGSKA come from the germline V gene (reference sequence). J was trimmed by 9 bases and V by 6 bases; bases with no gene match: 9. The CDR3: CSAPGLWATQYF. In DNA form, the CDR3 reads TGCAGTGCCCCGGGACTATGGGCAACGCAGTATTTT.

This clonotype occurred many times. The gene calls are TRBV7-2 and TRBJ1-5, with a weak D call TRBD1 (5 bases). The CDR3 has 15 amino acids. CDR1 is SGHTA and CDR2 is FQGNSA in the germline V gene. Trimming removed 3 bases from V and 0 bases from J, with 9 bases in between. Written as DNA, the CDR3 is TGTGCCAGCAGCTTTTTCAGGGATAGCAATCAGCCCCAGCATTTT. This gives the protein CASSFFRDSNQPQHF.

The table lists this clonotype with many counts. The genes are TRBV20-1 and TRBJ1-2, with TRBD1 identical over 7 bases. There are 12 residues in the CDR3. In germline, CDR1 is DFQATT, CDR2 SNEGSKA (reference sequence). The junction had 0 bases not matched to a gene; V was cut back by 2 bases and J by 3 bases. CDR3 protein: CSARQGDYGYTF. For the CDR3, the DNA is TGCAGTGCTAGACAGGGGGACTATGGCTACACCTTC.

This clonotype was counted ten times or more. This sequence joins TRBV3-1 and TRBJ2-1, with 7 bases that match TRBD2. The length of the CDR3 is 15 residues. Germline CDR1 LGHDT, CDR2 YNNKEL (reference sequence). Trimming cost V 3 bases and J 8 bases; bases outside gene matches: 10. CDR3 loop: CASSHLAAPSDEQFF. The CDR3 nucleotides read TGTGCCAGCAGCCATCTAGCGGCCCCCAGCGATGAGCAGTTCTTC.

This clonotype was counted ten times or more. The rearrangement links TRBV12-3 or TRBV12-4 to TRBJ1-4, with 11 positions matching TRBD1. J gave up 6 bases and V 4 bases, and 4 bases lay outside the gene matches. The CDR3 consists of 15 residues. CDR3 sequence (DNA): TGTGCCAGCAGTTCACCGGACAGGGGGCATGAAAAACTGTTTTTT. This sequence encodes CASSSPDRGHEKLFF.

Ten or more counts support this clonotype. In DNA, the CDR3 is TGTGCCAGCAGCTTAGGTTCTAGCGGGGGGGCGAATGAGCAGTTCTTC. The encoded protein is CASSLGSSGGANEQFF. The J gene is TRBJ2-1, the V gene TRBV7-2; 12 positions agree with TRBD2. Germline V gives CDR1 SGHTA, CDR2 FQGNSA. There are 16 residues in the CDR3. The V gene end was trimmed by 1 base and the J gene end by 7 bases; junction bases not matched to a gene: 5.

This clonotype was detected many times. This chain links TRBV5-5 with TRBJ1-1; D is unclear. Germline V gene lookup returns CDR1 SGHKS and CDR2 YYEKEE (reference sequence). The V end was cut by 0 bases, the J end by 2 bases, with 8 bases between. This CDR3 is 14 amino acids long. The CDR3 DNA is TGTGCCAGCAGCTTGGATCTGGCAAACACTGAAGCTTTCTTT. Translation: CASSLDLANTEAFF.

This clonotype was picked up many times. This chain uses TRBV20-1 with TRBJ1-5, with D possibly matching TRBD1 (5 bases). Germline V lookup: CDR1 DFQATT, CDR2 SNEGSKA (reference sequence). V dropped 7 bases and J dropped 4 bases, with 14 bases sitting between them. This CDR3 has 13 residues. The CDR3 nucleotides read TGCAGTGGGACTCGAGGGGAGAATCAGCCCCAGCATTTT. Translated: CSGTRGENQPQHF.

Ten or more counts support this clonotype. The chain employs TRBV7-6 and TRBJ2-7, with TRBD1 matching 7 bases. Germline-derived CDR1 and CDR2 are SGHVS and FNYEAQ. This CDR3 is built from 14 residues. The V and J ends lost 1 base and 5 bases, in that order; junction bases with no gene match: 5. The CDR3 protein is CASSLDRGIHEQYF. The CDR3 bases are TGTGCCAGCAGCTTAGACAGGGGTATCCACGAGCAGTACTTC. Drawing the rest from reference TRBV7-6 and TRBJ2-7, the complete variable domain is GAGVSQSPRYKVTKRGQDVALRCDPISGHVSLYWYRQALGQGPEFLTYFNYEAQQDKSGLPNDRFSAERPEGSISTLTIQRTEQRDSAMYRCASSLDRGIHEQYFGPGTRLTVT.

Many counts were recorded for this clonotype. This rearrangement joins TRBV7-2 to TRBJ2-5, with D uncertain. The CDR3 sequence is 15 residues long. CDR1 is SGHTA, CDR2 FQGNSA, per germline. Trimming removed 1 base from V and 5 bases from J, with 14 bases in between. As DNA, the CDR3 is TGTGCCAGCAGCTTAGACCCCCGGCCGGAGGAGACCCAGTACTTC. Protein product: CASSLDPRPEETQYF.